The clone carrying this T cell receptor (delta chain) was seen more than once but under ten times. One end of the junction is discordant with germline, which a read error may explain. This CDR3 is 15 amino acids long. Germline V gives CDR1 GEAIGNYY, CDR2 EKD. The data were taken from a study of gamma-delta T cells after stem cell transplantation. TCRdb fed the RT-PCR reads into CATT to redo clone calling. The data show about 2,100 delta-chain clones, around 8% seen once. Input material: gamma-delta T cells. The source of this sequence is a human donor. It is not recorded whose cells these are; they may come from a transplant donor. This rearrangement joins TRDV2 to TRDJ1, with 7 bases fitting TRDD3. CDR3 sequence (DNA): TGTGCCTGTGTCCCGCTGGGGGCATACACCGATAACCTCATCTTT. Residues: CACVPLGAYTDNLIF.